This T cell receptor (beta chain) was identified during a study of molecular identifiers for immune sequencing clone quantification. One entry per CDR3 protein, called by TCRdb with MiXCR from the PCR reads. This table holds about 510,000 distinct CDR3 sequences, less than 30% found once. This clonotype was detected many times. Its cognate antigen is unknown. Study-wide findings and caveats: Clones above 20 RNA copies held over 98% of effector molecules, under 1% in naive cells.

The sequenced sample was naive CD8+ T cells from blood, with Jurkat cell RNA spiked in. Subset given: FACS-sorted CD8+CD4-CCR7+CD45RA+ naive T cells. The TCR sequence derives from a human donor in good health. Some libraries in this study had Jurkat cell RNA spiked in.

The CDR3 coding sequence is TGCAGTGCTAGAGGCCCTGGGACTTCTTACGAGCAGTACTTC. Its translation: CSARGPGTSYEQYF. The rearrangement joins TRBV20-1 to TRBJ2-7; maybe TRBD2 (6 bases). CDR1 and CDR2 from the germline V gene are DFQATT and SNEGSKA (reference sequence). This CDR3 region has 14 residues. V dropped 1 base and J dropped 4 bases, with 14 bases sitting between them.